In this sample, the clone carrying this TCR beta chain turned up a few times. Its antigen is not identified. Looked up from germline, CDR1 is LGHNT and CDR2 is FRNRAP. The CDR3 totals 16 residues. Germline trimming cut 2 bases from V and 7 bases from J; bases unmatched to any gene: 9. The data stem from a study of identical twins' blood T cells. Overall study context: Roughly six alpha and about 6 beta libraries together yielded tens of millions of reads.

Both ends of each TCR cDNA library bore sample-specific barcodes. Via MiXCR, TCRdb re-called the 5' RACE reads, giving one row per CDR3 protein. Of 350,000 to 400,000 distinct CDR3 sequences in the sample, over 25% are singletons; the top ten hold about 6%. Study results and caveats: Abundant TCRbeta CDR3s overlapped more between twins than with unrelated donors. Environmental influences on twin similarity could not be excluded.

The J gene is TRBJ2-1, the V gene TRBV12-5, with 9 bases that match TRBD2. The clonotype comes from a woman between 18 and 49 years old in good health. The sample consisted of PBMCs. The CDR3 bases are TGTGCTAGTGGTTTGACCGTAGCGGGAGTGGGGAATGAGCAGTTCTTC. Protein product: CASGLTVAGVGNEQFF.